One sample yielded the 27 T cell receptor beta chains listed below, sequenced in a study of shared clonotypes between healthy human individuals. CD45RO-negative cells were positively selected for CCR7, leaving out terminally differentiated effector memory CD45RA+ cells. Assay: immunoSEQ multiplex PCR; the TCRdb copy retains only in-frame clones and omits some. The data contain around 2,000,000 clones, over 85% of them singletons. What was sequenced was naive CD8+ T cells sorted from blood. These receptors originate from a man aged 18-30 years in good health.

The chain couples TRBV6-5 to TRBJ1-1; D call uncertain. With 2 bases removed from V and 7 bases from J, the gap between germline ends came to 11 bases. Germline V lookup: CDR1 MNHEY, CDR2 SVGAGI. The CDR3 has 13 amino acids. In nucleotides, the CDR3 is TGTGCCAGCAGTTACGATCTAGGTGGTGAAGCTTTCTTT. Protein sequence: CASSYDLGGEAFF.

The chain employs TRBV7-6 and TRBJ2-5; 10 bases align to TRBD1. V shed 2 bases and J 3 bases; nucleotides not matched to a gene: 3. In germline, CDR1 is SGHVS, CDR2 FNYEAQ. CDR3 length: 15 residues. The CDR3 nucleotides read TGTGCCAGCAGCTTATATGGGACAGGGGAAGAGACCCAGTACTTC. Its translation is CASSLYGTGEETQYF.

This chain uses TRBV30 with TRBJ2-2, with D possibly TRBD2 on 6 matching bases. Trimming took 2 bases from V and 7 from J, leaving 11 bases between them. The CDR3 has 13 residues. Germline CDR1 and CDR2: GTSNPN and SVGIG (reference sequence). The CDR3 is CAWSIMGGGELFF. DNA for the CDR3: TGTGCCTGGAGTATAATGGGGGGCGGGGAGCTGTTTTTT. Full variable domain (remainder filled in from reference TRBV30 and TRBJ2-2): SQTIHQWPATLVQPVGSPLSLECTVEGTSNPNLYWYRQAAGRGLQLLFYSVGIGQISSEVPQNLSASRPQDRQFILSSKKLLLSDSGFYLCAWSIMGGGELFFGEGSRLTVL.

The rearrangement joins TRBV10-3 to TRBJ2-1, with 8 bases fitting TRBD1. V dropped 1 base and J dropped 6; count of bases not matched to a gene: 8. From germline, CDR1 is ENHRY and CDR2 SYGVKD. CDR3 length: 16 amino acids. The CDR3 region is CAISEFGTGAVNEQFF. The DNA for the CDR3 is TGTGCCATCAGTGAGTTTGGGACAGGCGCTGTCAATGAGCAGTTCTTC.

J is TRBJ2-2 and V is TRBV27; no clear D gene. The V gene lost 5 bases and the J gene lost 1 base, with 5 bases spanning the gap. The CDR3 consists of 13 residues. CDR1 is MNHEY, CDR2 SMNVEV, per germline (reference sequence). The CDR3 reads CASSPRNTGELFF. CDR3 DNA: TGTGCCAGCAGTCCCCGGAACACCGGGGAGCTGTTTTTT.

With regard to this clone: This sample includes further DNA sequences coding for the same CDR3. This rearrangement joins TRBV27 to TRBJ1-5, with a tentative D call TRBD1 (5 bases). V gave up 6 bases and J gave up 1 base, with 10 bases separating them. Per the germline V gene, CDR1 is MNHEY and CDR2 is SMNVEV (reference sequence). The CDR3 extends over 14 amino acids. CDR3 residues: CASSSGLSNQPQHF. CDR3 coding DNA: TGTGCCAGCAGCTCAGGGCTAAGCAATCAGCCCCAGCATTTT.

This clone was seen only once. The chain is built from TRBV27 and TRBJ2-7, with TRBD2 identical over 10 bases. The germline V gene has CDR1 MNHEY and CDR2 SMNVEV (reference sequence). The CDR3 runs to 16 residues. V shed 5 bases and J 3 bases; nucleotides not matched to a gene: 10. CDR3 bases: TGTGCCAGCAGTCCCTATTCTAGCGGGAGTTTCTACGAGCAGTACTTC. This encodes CASSPYSSGSFYEQYF.

The V gene is TRBV21-1, the J gene TRBJ2-7; the D call in the table, TRBD2, was not verified against the DNA. TRBV21-1 is given as a pseudogene. The CDR3 extends over 18 amino acids. The CDR3 loop reads CASSKELRTSGVSYEQYF. CDR3 DNA: TGTGCCAGCAGCAAAGAATTGCGGACTAGCGGGGTCTCCTACGAGCAGTACTTC.

The V and J genes are TRBV7-3 and TRBJ2-7, with 7 bases fitting TRBD1. Germline V lookup: CDR1 SGHTA, CDR2 FQGTGA. The ends lost 9 bases at V and 3 bases at J; junction bases unmatched: 11. CDR3 length: 14 amino acids. CDR3 region: CARPRQGIDYEQYF. The DNA of the CDR3 is TGTGCCAGACCCCGACAGGGAATAGACTACGAGCAGTACTTC.

A few counts support this clone. The chain uses TRBV9 and TRBJ2-5; D may be TRBD2 (6 bases). This CDR3 has 14 residues. Trimming cost V 4 bases and J 2 bases, with 12 bases left between them. Germline V CDR1 and CDR2: SGDLS, YYNGEE. The CDR3: CASSPSGVQETQYF. CDR3 coding DNA: TGTGCCAGCAGCCCGTCGGGAGTACAAGAGACCCAGTACTTC. Drawing the rest from reference TRBV9 and TRBJ2-5, the complete variable domain is DSGVTQTPKHLITATGQRVTLRCSPRSGDLSVYWYQQSLDQGLQFLIQYYNGEERAKGNILERFSAQQFPDLHSELNLSSLELGDSALYFCASSPSGVQETQYFGPGTRLLVL.

The chain has TRBV4-1 and TRBJ2-1; perhaps D is TRBD1 or TRBD2 (6 bases each). This CDR3 is built from 17 residues. V lost 0 bases and J lost 4, with 16 bases in between. CDR1 is MGHRA, CDR2 YSYEKL, per germline. Here the CDR3 reads CASSQELSGAYYNEQFF. Written as DNA, the CDR3 is TGCGCCAGCAGCCAAGAGTTGTCGGGGGCATATTACAATGAGCAGTTCTTC.

The chain employs TRBV30 and TRBJ2-3; 7 bases match TRBD2. This CDR3 is 16 amino acids long. V shed 0 bases and J 1 base; nucleotides not matched to a gene: 7. Per the germline V gene, CDR1 is GTSNPN and CDR2 is SVGIG (reference sequence). In DNA form, the CDR3 reads TGTGCCTGGAGTGTAGGGGCGGGAGAGGGCACAGATACGCAGTATTTT. Translating it yields CAWSVGAGEGTDTQYF.

The count of this clone is one. The V gene is TRBV13, the J gene TRBJ2-1; 8 bases map to TRBD1. V shed 2 bases, J shed 4 bases, and the junction held 4 bases outside the gene matches. From germline, CDR1 is PRHDT and CDR2 FYEKMQ (reference sequence). CDR3 size: 15 residues. The CDR3 coding sequence is TGTGCCAGCAGCTTATCAGGGGGCGGTTACAATGAGCAGTTCTTC. This encodes CASSLSGGGYNEQFF.

The genes are TRBV5-4 and TRBJ2-1; TRBD1 agrees at 7 bases. The J segment lost 5 bases and the V segment lost 9 bases, leaving 11 bases of the junction unmatched. Germline V gene data show CDR1 as SGHNT and CDR2 as YYREEE (reference sequence). The CDR3 totals 14 residues. CDR3 sequence (DNA): TGTGCCACTGAGTTCGGACAGGCAAACAATGAGCAGTTCTTC. Translated, it gives CATEFGQANNEQFF.

This clone was seen only once. The rearrangement links TRBV2 to TRBJ1-5; 8 bases line up with TRBD1. Germline lookup yields CDR1 SNHLY and CDR2 FYNNEI. J lost 7 bases, V lost 2 bases, and 7 bases had no gene match. This CDR3 is built from 15 residues. The CDR3 protein is CASSELDRAGQPQHF. CDR3 DNA sequence: TGTGCCAGCAGTGAACTGGACAGGGCCGGACAGCCCCAGCATTTT. The entire variable domain, with the rest obtained from reference TRBV2 and TRBJ1-5, is as follows: EPEVTQTPSHQVTQMGQEVILRCVPISNHLYFYWYRQILGQKVEFLVSFYNNEISEKSEIFDDQFSVERPDGSNFTLKIRSTKLEDSAMYFCASSELDRAGQPQHFGDGTRLSIL.

The CDR3 loop is CASLRDNYNEQFF. The CDR3 DNA reads as TGTGCCAGCCTAAGGGACAACTACAATGAGCAGTTCTTC. The chain couples TRBV28 to TRBJ2-1; weak D call: TRBD1 (6 bases). CDR1 and CDR2 from the germline V gene are MDHEN and SYDVKM. The CDR3 consists of 13 residues. Trimming stripped 8 bases from V and 3 bases from J, with 11 bases between.

The gene calls are TRBV4-1 and TRBJ2-7, with D maybe TRBD2 (5 bases). V was pared by 1 base and J by 1 base, with 14 bases between. The CDR3 totals 16 residues. Germline-derived CDR1 and CDR2 are MGHRA and YSYEKL. The chain's CDR3 is CASSQVLGDSSYEQYF. CDR3 sequence (DNA): TGCGCCAGCAGCCAAGTTCTGGGAGACTCGTCCTACGAGCAGTACTTC.

This clone was detected only once. V is TRBV6-6 and J is TRBJ2-3; TRBD2 is a possible D gene (6 bases). CDR3 size: 13 residues. The V gene lost 6 bases and the J gene lost 0 bases, with 7 bases spanning the gap. Germline CDR1 is MNHNY and CDR2 is SVGAGI (reference sequence). DNA of the CDR3: TGTGCCAGCAGGACTAGTAGCACAGATACGCAGTATTTT. Residues: CASRTSSTDTQYF.

V usage is TRBV6-6 and J usage is TRBJ2-2; no reliable D call. V was trimmed by 2 bases and J by 4 bases, leaving 8 bases between them. The CDR3 length is 14 residues. Germline CDR1 MNHNY, CDR2 SVGAGI (reference sequence). The CDR3 DNA sequence: TGTGCCAGCAGTTACGGTCCTAGCACCGGGGAGCTGTTTTTT. This sequence encodes CASSYGPSTGELFF.

This clone was observed a few times. This chain connects TRBV7-9 to TRBJ1-6; no clear D. V was shortened by 4 bases and J by 7 bases, with 14 bases between the two germline ends. The CDR3 spans 15 residues. Germline CDR1 reads SEHNR; CDR2 reads FQNEAQ (reference sequence). The CDR3 spells CASSSSAFVNSPLHF. CDR3 nucleotides: TGTGCCAGCAGCTCCTCGGCCTTCGTGAATTCACCCCTCCACTTT.

In the case of this clone: The sample holds other DNA sequences that translate to the same CDR3. The chain employs TRBV7-9 and TRBJ2-5; D may be TRBD1 or TRBD2 (6 bases each). The CDR3 is 14 amino acids. Germline V lookup: CDR1 SEHNR, CDR2 FQNEAQ (reference sequence). Trimming removed 4 bases from V and 5 bases from J, with 14 bases in between. The CDR3 DNA follows: TGTGCCAGCAGCTCCACCGGGGGCGAGGAGACCCAGTACTTC. Residues: CASSSTGGEETQYF. Complete variable domain (other parts from reference TRBV7-9 and TRBJ2-5): DTGVSQNPRHKITKRGQNVTFRCDPISEHNRLYWYRQTLGQGPEFLTYFQNEAQLEKSRLLSDRFSAERPKGSFSTLEIQRTEQGDSAMYLCASSSTGGEETQYFGPGTRLLVL.

A remark on this clone: This may stem from a read error, because a much larger clone lies one nucleotide away. Other DNA sequences in the same sample also yield this CDR3. V and J are TRBV25-1 and TRBJ2-2; no clear D. CDR3 length equals 11 residues. Germline CDR1 is MGHDK and CDR2 is SYGVNS. Between the trimmed V and J ends, which lost 6 bases and 6 bases, there was a span of 5 bases. The CDR3 DNA sequence: TGTGCCAGCAGCCTTTCCGGGGAGCTGTTTTTT. It is translated as CASSLSGELFF.

CDR3 in amino acids: CAASGTVNTEAFF. The CDR3 DNA reads TGCGCCGCATCCGGGACGGTGAACACTGAAGCTTTCTTT. The chain uses TRBV10-2 and TRBJ1-1, with D possibly being TRBD1 (5 bases). CDR1 is WSHSY, CDR2 SAAADI, per germline. The CDR3 consists of 13 residues. Between the trimmed V and J ends, which lost 11 bases and 0 bases, there was a span of 13 bases.

This rearrangement joins TRBV28 to TRBJ1-5; the D is unclear. V lost 3 bases to trimming and J lost 1 base, with 25 bases between them. Germline CDR1 and CDR2: MDHEN and SYDVKM. There are 20 residues in the CDR3. CDR3 coding DNA: TGTGCCAGCAGTTTTGGTCTTTCAGTTGGATCGGATGTAAGCAATCAGCCCCAGCATTTT. Translation gives CASSFGLSVGSDVSNQPQHF.

Remarks on this clone: Distinct nucleotide sequences in the sample also encode this CDR3. The chain carries TRBV9 and TRBJ2-7; 13 bases fit TRBD2. V dropped 3 bases and J dropped 2; count of bases not matched to a gene: 2. This CDR3 comprises 15 residues. Per the germline V gene, CDR1 is SGDLS and CDR2 is YYNGEE. The CDR3 region is CASSAGLAGTYEQYF. For the CDR3, the DNA is TGTGCCAGCAGCGCGGGACTAGCGGGAACCTACGAGCAGTACTTC.

The table lists this clone with a few counts. The CDR3 protein is CSVVPGGGNQPQHF. CDR3 DNA: TGCAGCGTTGTACCTGGGGGAGGCAATCAGCCCCAGCATTTT. The J gene is TRBJ1-5, the V gene TRBV29-1; D is perhaps TRBD1 (5 bases). This CDR3 comprises 14 residues. The V end lost 4 bases, the J end lost 2 bases, and 12 bases lay between the germline ends. CDR1 and CDR2 from the germline V gene are SQVTM and ANQGSEA. Combining the CDR3 with reference TRBV29-1 and TRBJ1-5 gives the whole variable domain SAVISQKPSRDICQRGTSLTIQCQVDSQVTMMFWYRQQPGQSLTLIATANQGSEATYESGFVIDKFPISRPNLTFSTLTVSNMSPEDSSIYLCSVVPGGGNQPQHFGDGTRLSIL.

In its sample, this clone was seen once. This specimen includes other DNA sequences encoding the same CDR3. This chain uses TRBV5-6 with TRBJ1-5; no clear D gene. The germline V and J ends were trimmed by 4 bases and 3 bases, with 11 bases remaining between them. This CDR3 region has 14 residues. CDR1 is SGHDT and CDR2 is YYEEEE in the germline V gene. CDR3 protein: CASSLDGYNQPQHF. The CDR3 bases are TGTGCCAGCAGCCTCGACGGATACAATCAGCCCCAGCATTTT.